The 12 T cell receptor beta chains given below trace back to one sample, sequenced in a study of technical replicates of blood from a handful of donors. Clones were read by immunoSEQ multiplex PCR, and TCRdb kept only the in-frame ones, dropping some. The profile shows tens of thousands of clones, just over 90% of them singletons. The sequenced sample was T cells isolated from PBMCs. These receptors were taken from a human donor in good health.

The V gene is TRBV11-2, the J gene TRBJ1-1; D unclear. The CDR3 length is 14 residues. V dropped 0 bases and J dropped 1 base, with 6 bases sitting between them. Per germline, CDR1 SGHAT and CDR2 FQNNGV. The DNA of the CDR3 is TGTGCCAGCAGCTTAGAGATGGCGAACACTGAAGCTTTCTTT. Its protein product is CASSLEMANTEAFF.

V gene TRBV5-5 combines with J gene TRBJ2-5; TRBD2 matches 12 bases. The J segment lost 3 bases and the V segment lost 0 bases, leaving 12 bases of the junction unmatched. Germline V gene sequence: CDR1 SGHKS, CDR2 YYEKEE (reference sequence). The CDR3 has 19 amino acids. The CDR3 loop is CASSLEGARGLAGKETQYF. The CDR3 DNA sequence: TGTGCCAGCAGCTTGGAGGGGGCAAGGGGACTAGCGGGTAAAGAGACCCAGTACTTC.

The sample holds one count of this clone. The chain uses TRBV7-9 and TRBJ2-5; a possible D gene is TRBD2 (5 bases). The CDR3 extends over 14 amino acids. The V end was cut by 3 bases, the J end by 5 bases, with 13 bases between. The germline gives CDR1 SEHNR, CDR2 FQNEAQ (reference sequence). The DNA of the CDR3 is TGTGCCAGCAGCTTCGTCGGGGTAGGGGAGACCCAGTACTTC. It codes for CASSFVGVGETQYF.

Written as DNA, the CDR3 is TGCAGCGTGAGGGAACAGGGTGCCAACGTCCTGACTTTC. This encodes CSVREQGANVLTF. The chain links TRBV29-1 to TRBJ2-6; perhaps TRBD1 as D (6 bases). V was shortened by 6 bases and J by 7 bases, with 13 bases between the two germline ends. The CDR3 runs 13 residues. Germline CDR1 SQVTM, CDR2 ANQGSEA.

The chain employs TRBV5-1 and TRBJ2-3, with 7 nucleotides matching TRBD1. The CDR3 consists of 14 residues. The ends lost 7 bases at V and 0 bases at J; junction bases unmatched: 5. Germline V gene data show CDR1 as SGHRS and CDR2 as YFSETQ. CDR3 protein: CASLGGPSTDTQYF. In DNA, the CDR3 is TGCGCCAGCTTAGGGGGCCCAAGCACAGATACGCAGTATTTT.

The rearrangement joins TRBV5-6 to TRBJ2-7, with 13 nucleotides matching TRBD2. With 6 bases clipped from V and 5 bases from J, the junction kept 8 bases outside the gene matches. This CDR3 is 15 amino acids long. Germline V gives CDR1 SGHDT, CDR2 YYEEEE. The CDR3 reads CASILAGGPSNEQYF. CDR3 nucleotide sequence: TGTGCCAGCATACTAGCGGGAGGGCCCTCGAACGAGCAGTACTTC.

This clone has only one observation. The V and J genes are TRBV19 and TRBJ1-1; no definite D call. The CDR3 has 13 amino acids. Per germline, CDR1 LNHDA and CDR2 SQIVND (reference sequence). Trimming stripped 2 bases from V and 1 base from J, with 5 bases between. CDR3 in amino acids: CASSIPQNTEAFF. CDR3 bases: TGTGCCAGTAGTATACCACAGAACACTGAAGCTTTCTTT.

The CDR3 sequence: CASTGGVIGELFF. As DNA, the CDR3 is TGTGCCAGCACAGGGGGCGTTATCGGGGAGCTGTTTTTT. The chain employs TRBV28 and TRBJ2-2, with 8 nucleotides matching TRBD1. The CDR3 length is 13 residues. Looked up from germline, CDR1 is MDHEN and CDR2 is SYDVKM. Germline trimming cut 7 bases from V and 7 bases from J; bases unmatched to any gene: 5.

The chain employs TRBV19 and TRBJ2-1, with TRBD1 as a possible D gene (5 bases). V dropped 3 bases and J dropped 4 bases, with 13 bases sitting between them. Germline CDR1 reads LNHDA; CDR2 reads SQIVND (reference sequence). The CDR3 is made up of 15 amino acids. The CDR3 protein is CASSMSRGTYNEQFF. CDR3 in DNA: TGTGCCAGTAGTATGTCAAGGGGCACTTACAATGAGCAGTTCTTC.

The V and J genes are TRBV25-1 and TRBJ2-7, with D possibly TRBD2 on 5 matching bases. This CDR3 spans 14 amino acids. V lost 4 bases, J lost 2 bases, and 12 bases lay in between. The V gene's germline CDR1 is MGHDK and CDR2 SYGVNS. CDR3 in amino acids: CASSGSGIPYEQYF. The CDR3 region has the DNA TGTGCCAGCAGTGGCTCCGGGATTCCCTACGAGCAGTACTTC.

V is TRBV10-3 and J is TRBJ1-2; D possibly corresponds to TRBD1 (6 bases). Trimming took off 6 bases at V and 6 bases at J, with 14 bases between the two ends. Per the germline V gene, CDR1 is ENHRY and CDR2 is SYGVKD. The CDR3 covers 13 residues. The chain's CDR3 is CAIRGRGGDGYTF. The DNA of the CDR3 is TGTGCCATCAGGGGCAGGGGCGGCGATGGCTACACCTTC.

This CDR3 reads CASSLGAWGGGPNTEAFF. As DNA, the CDR3 is TGCGCCAGCAGCTTGGGGGCTTGGGGGGGAGGGCCGAACACTGAAGCTTTCTTT. The rearrangement links TRBV5-1 to TRBJ1-1, with D possibly TRBD1 on 5 matching bases. This CDR3 spans 18 amino acids. Germline assignment: CDR1 SGHRS and CDR2 YFSETQ. The V gene lost 0 bases and the J gene lost 1 base, with 19 bases spanning the gap.